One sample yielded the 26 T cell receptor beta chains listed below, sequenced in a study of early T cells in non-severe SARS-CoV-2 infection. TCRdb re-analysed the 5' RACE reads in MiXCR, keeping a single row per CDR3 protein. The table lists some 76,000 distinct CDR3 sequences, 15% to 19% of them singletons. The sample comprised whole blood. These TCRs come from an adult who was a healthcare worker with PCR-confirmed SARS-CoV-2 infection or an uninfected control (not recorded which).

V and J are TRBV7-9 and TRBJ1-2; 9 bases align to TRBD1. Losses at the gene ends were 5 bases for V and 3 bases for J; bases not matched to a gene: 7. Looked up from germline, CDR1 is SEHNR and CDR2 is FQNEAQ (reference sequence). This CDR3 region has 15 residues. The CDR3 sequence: CASSKRDRVYYGYTF. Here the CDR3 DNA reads TGTGCCAGCAGCAAACGGGACAGGGTATACTATGGCTACACCTTC.

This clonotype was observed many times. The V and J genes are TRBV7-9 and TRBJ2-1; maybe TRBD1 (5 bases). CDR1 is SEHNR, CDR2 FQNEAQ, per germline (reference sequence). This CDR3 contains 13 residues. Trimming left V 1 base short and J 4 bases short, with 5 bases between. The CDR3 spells CASSLGQYNEQFF. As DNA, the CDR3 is TGTGCCAGCAGCTTAGGACAGTACAATGAGCAGTTCTTC.

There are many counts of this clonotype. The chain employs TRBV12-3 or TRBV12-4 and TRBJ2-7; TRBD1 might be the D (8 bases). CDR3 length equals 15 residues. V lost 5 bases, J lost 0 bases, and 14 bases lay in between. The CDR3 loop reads CASSRNRGGSYEQYF. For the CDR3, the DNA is TGTGCCAGCAGTCGCAACAGGGGGGGCTCCTACGAGCAGTACTTC.

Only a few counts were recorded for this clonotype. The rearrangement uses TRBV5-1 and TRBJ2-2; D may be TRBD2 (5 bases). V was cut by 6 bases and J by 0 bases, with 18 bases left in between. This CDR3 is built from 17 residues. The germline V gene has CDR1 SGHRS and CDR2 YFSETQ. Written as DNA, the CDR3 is TGCGCCAGCACCGCCGGCGGGCGCATTACGAACACCGGGGAGCTGTTTTTT. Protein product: CASTAGGRITNTGELFF.

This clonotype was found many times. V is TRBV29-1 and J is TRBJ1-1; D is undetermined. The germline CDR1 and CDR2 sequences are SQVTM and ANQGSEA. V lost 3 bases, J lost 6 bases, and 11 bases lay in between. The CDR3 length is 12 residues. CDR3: CSVDLGNAEAFF. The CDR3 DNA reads TGCAGCGTTGATTTGGGGAATGCTGAAGCTTTCTTT.

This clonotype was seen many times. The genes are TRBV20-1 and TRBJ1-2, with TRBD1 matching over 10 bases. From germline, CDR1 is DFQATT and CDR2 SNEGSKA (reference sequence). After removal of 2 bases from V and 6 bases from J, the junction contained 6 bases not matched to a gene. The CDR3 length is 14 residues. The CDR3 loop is CSARSDRGKDGYTF. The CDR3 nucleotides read TGCAGTGCTAGATCGGACAGGGGGAAGGATGGCTACACCTTC.

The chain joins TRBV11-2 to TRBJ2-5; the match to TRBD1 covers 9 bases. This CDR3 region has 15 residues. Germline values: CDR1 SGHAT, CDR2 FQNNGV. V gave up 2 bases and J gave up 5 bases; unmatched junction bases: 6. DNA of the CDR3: TGTGCCAGCAGCTTACCAAAAACAGGGGGCGAGACCCAGTACTTC. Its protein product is CASSLPKTGGETQYF.

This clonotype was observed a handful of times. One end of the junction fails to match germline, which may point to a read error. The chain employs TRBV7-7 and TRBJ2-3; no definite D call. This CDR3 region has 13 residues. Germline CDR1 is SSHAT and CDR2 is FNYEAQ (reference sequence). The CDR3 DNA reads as TGTGCTAGCACCGCATCCACCACAGATACGCAGTATTTT. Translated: CASTASTTDTQYF. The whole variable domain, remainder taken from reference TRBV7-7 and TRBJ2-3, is GAGVSQSPRYKVTKRGQDVTLRCDPISSHATLYWYQQALGQGPEFLTYFNYEAQPDKSGLPSDRFSAERPEGSISTLTIQRTEQRDSAMYRCASTASTTDTQYFGPGTRLTVL.

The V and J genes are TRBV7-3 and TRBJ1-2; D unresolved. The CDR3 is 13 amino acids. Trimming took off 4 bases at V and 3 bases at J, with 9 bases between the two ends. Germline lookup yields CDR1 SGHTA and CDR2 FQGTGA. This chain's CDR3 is CASSSGGDYGYTF. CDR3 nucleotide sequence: TGTGCCAGCAGCTCGGGCGGGGACTATGGCTACACCTTC.

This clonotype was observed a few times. Here the CDR3 DNA reads TGTGCCAGCACTCCGACCCATAACACCGGGGAGCTGTTTTTT. This encodes CASTPTHNTGELFF. The rearrangement links TRBV11-2 to TRBJ2-2; D is undetermined. Germline V gene sequence: CDR1 SGHAT, CDR2 FQNNGV. V was shortened by 7 bases and J by 2 bases, with 11 bases between the two germline ends. The CDR3 covers 14 residues.

The DNA for the CDR3 is TGCAGTGCTAGAGATAGTATTGGGACACCGACCCCCGATTCACCCCTCCACTTT. It specifies CSARDSIGTPTPDSPLHF. This sequence joins TRBV20-1 and TRBJ1-6; D might be TRBD1 (6 bases). CDR1 is DFQATT and CDR2 is SNEGSKA in the germline V gene (reference sequence). CDR3 length: 18 amino acids. Deletions cut 0 bases from V and 8 bases from J, with 23 bases between.

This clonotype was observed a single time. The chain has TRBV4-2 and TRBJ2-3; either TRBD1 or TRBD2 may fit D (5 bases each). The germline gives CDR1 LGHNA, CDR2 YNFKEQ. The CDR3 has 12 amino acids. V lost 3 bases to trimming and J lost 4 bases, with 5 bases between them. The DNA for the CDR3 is TGTGCCAGCAGCCAGGGGGCAGATACGCAGTATTTT. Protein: CASSQGADTQYF.

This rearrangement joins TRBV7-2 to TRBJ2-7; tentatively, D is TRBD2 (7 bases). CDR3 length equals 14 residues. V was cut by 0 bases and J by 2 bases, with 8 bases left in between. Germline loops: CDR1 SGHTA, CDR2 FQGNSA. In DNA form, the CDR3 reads TGTGCCAGCAGCTTAGCGGGGGGGCCCTACGAGCAGTACTTC. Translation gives CASSLAGGPYEQYF.

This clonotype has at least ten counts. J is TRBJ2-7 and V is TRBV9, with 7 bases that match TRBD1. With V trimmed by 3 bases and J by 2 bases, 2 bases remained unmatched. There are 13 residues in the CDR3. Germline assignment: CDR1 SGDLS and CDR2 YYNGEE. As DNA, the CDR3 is TGTGCCAGCAGCGCGCAGGGGGCCTACGAGCAGTACTTC. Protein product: CASSAQGAYEQYF. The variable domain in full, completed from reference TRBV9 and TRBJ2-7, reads DSGVTQTPKHLITATGQRVTLRCSPRSGDLSVYWYQQSLDQGLQFLIQYYNGEERAKGNILERFSAQQFPDLHSELNLSSLELGDSALYFCASSAQGAYEQYFGPGTRLTVT.

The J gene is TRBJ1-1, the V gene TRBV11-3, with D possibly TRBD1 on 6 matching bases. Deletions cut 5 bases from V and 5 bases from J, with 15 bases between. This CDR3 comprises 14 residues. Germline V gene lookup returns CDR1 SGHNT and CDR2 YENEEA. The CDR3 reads CASSLSDQGTEAFF. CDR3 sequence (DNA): TGTGCCAGCAGCCTATCGGACCAGGGGACTGAAGCTTTCTTT.

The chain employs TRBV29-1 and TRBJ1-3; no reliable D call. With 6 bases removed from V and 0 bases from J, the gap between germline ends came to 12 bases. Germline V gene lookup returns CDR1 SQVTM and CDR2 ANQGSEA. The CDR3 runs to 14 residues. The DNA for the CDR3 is TGCAGCGTCAACTTGCTGGGCTCTGGAAACACCATATATTTT. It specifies CSVNLLGSGNTIYF.

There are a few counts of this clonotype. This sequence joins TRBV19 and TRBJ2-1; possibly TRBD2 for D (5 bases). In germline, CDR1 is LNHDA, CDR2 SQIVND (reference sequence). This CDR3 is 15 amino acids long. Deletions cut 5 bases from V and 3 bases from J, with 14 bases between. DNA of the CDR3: TGTGCCAGTAGTCTGGGGAGTTGGATCTACAATGAGCAGTTCTTC. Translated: CASSLGSWIYNEQFF.

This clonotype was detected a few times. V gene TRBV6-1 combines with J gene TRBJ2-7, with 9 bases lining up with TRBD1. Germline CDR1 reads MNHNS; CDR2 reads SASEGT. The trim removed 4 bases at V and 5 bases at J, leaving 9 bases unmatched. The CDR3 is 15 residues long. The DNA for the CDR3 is TGTGCCAGCAGTGGTGATCCGGGACAGGGTAACGAGCAGTACTTC. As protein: CASSGDPGQGNEQYF.

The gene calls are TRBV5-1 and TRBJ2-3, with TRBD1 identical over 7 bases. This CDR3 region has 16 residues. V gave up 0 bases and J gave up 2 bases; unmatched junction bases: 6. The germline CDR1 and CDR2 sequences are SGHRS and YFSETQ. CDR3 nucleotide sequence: TGCGCCAGCAGCTTGGGAGGGACAGCCCTCACAGATACGCAGTATTTT. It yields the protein CASSLGGTALTDTQYF.

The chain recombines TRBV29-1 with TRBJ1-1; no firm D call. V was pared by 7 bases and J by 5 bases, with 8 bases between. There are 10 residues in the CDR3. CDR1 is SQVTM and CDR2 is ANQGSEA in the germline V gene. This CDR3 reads CSGAWTEAFF. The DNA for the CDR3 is TGCAGCGGGGCTTGGACTGAAGCTTTCTTT.

The CDR3: CASSLQGRPTEAFF. The CDR3 nucleotides read TGTGCCAGCAGCTTGCAAGGTAGGCCCACTGAAGCTTTCTTT. The J gene is TRBJ1-1, the V gene TRBV5-6; D gene uncertain. CDR1 is SGHDT and CDR2 is YYEEEE in the germline V gene. CDR3 length equals 14 residues. Between the trimmed V and J ends, which lost 1 base and 4 bases, there was a span of 11 bases. The whole variable domain, remainder taken from reference TRBV5-6 and TRBJ1-1, is DAGVTQSPTHLIKTRGQQVTLRCSPKSGHDTVSWYQQALGQGPQFIFQYYEEEERQRGNFPDRFSGHQFPNYSSELNVNALLLGDSALYLCASSLQGRPTEAFFGQGTRLTVV.

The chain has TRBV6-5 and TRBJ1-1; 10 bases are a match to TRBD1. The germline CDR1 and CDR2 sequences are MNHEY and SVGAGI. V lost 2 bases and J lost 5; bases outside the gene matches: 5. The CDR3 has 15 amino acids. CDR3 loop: CASSYVGQGRTEAFF. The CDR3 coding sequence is TGTGCCAGCAGTTACGTGGGACAGGGGAGGACTGAAGCTTTCTTT.

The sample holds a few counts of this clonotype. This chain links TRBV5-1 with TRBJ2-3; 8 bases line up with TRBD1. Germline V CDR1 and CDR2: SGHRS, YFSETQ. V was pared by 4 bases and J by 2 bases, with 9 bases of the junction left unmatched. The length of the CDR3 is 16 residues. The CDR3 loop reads CASSRNQGAYTDTQYF. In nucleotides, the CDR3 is TGCGCCAGCAGCCGAAACCAGGGGGCGTACACAGATACGCAGTATTTT.

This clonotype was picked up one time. The CDR3 is CATSDPGQGPYNEQFF. The CDR3, as DNA: TGTGCCACCAGTGACCCCGGACAGGGGCCCTACAATGAGCAGTTCTTC. The chain couples TRBV24-1 to TRBJ2-1, with TRBD1 matching over 9 bases. V was clipped by 4 bases and J by 2 bases; unmatched bases: 5. Per germline, CDR1 KGHDR and CDR2 SFDVKD. The CDR3 contains 16 residues.

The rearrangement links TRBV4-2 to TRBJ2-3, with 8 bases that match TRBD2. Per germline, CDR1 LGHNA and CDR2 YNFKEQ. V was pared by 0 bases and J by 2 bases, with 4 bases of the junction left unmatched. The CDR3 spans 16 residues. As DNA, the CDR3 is TGTGCCAGCAGCCAAGAAGGGCGGGGGGTCACAGATACGCAGTATTTT. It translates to CASSQEGRGVTDTQYF.

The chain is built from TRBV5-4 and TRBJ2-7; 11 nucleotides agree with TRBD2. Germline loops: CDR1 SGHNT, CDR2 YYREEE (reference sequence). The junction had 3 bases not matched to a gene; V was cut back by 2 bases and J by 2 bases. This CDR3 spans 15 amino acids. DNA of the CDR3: TGTGCCAGCAGCTTACTAGCGGGAGCTCCCTACGAGCAGTACTTC. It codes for CASSLLAGAPYEQYF.